The following is a T cell receptor beta chain sequence with its context. The target of this receptor is not known. Base qualities are not at hand, and no much larger clone is one base apart. The TCR beta CDR3 regions were amplified from the RNA transcripts. The TCR CDR3 was subjected to a first round of RT-PCR using the HTBI primer set and the Qiagen OneStep RT-PCR kit. Libraries were constructed in a second round of multiplex PCR, after which size selection and purification were performed. Paired-end sequencing of the libraries was performed with 100 bp reads on an Illumina HiSeq2000. In the paper's pipeline: SOAPnuke was used to process the raw data, removing reads that contained adapters or uncalled bases, had a mean Phred below 15, or lacked an exact match to the constant primer or identifier. COPE v1.2.5 was used to merge the high-quality paired reads, and each unique nucleotide sequence was defined as a clonotype. MiTCR v1.1 was used to align the clonotypes against IMGT TRBV, TRBD and TRBJ reference segments. Analysis was restricted to V-J combinations with a frequency above 0.0001, which covered over 98% of repertoires. The TCS score was defined as F50 (clonal expansion) divided by E x V (chaos), with BLOSUM62-based TCRdist calculated between CDR3 peptides within each V-J. Welch's t-statistics and random forest reduced roughly 500 V-J features to roughly 13, which were used in a naive Bayes classifier (R e1071). TCRdb ran its own pipeline on the public reads, namely fastp trimming at Q25 and MiXCR clone calling, and kept in-frame beta chains. Identical CDR3 proteins give one entry, which carries the most common genes and DNA. The V and J calls come from TCRdb's annotation, not from the publication. The table for this sample lists about 350,000 distinct CDR3 sequences; roughly an eighth of them were counted only once. Approximately 35% of the sample lies in the top ten.

The entry originates in a study of T cells in Graves' hyperthyroidism and ophthalmopathy (dated by TCRdb to about 2019). Background on the whole study: Peripheral blood samples were taken at the time of initial diagnosis, prior to any treatment. To identify TCR V-J signatures that set the groups apart, the researchers used a discovery cohort of 100 or so patients, made up of around 42 with Graves' ophthalmopathy and approximately 57 with stable Graves' hyperthyroidism. Prospective prediction of ophthalmopathy was tested in an independent validation cohort of approximately 19 hyperthyroidism patients and 15 to 17 patients who later progressed to ophthalmopathy. The roughly 90 discovery patients were divided at random into training and test sets in a 7:3 ratio. In several Graves' hyperthyroidism patients, the study also compared T-cell repertoires from thyroid tissue with T-cell repertoires from blood. Once sampling was done, hyperthyroidism patients were given methimazole at a starting dose of 30 mg daily, whereas ophthalmopathy patients were given high-dose intravenous methylprednisolone. TCR Vbeta CDR3 sequencing of 120 to 150 peripheral blood samples (over 40 ophthalmopathy, around 80 hyperthyroidism and around 17 progressor patients) is reported in the paper.

In the ophthalmopathy patients, disease was moderately to severely active, with a Clinical Activity Score of 3 or more, a NOSPECS grade of 4 or more, and a duration of less than 3 months. The study excluded patients with uncontrolled infections, other autoimmune diseases, pregnancy or lactation. Diagnoses were based on clinical symptoms, serum thyroxine and TRAb, thyroid ultrasound and orbital computed tomography. Ficoll-Paque density gradient centrifugation was used to isolate PBMCs from under 11 ml of fresh peripheral blood. Total RNA was extracted with Trizol reagent, and quality was checked on an Agilent 2100 Bioanalyzer. The V and J ends are trimmed by 2 bases and 0 bases, leaving 14 bases between them. In the germline V gene (reference sequence), CDR1 corresponds to SGHKS and CDR2 to YYEKEE. The CDR3 contains 17 residues, cysteine and phenylalanine counted. CDR3 DNA only is kept here, 51 bases in frame from base 1.

What the study reported, not specific to this receptor: In cross-validation, a model built on a 13 V-J signature told ophthalmopathy apart from stable hyperthyroidism with approximately 90% sensitivity and around 83% specificity, and in testing the same model reached 80%/75%. Sample size was not statistically predetermined, and investigators were not blinded to group allocation. Most expanded thyroid clonotypes (frequency above 0.001) were also detected in blood, suggesting blood repertoires may reflect thyroid immune responses. In validation, the model predicted progression to ophthalmopathy a median of 6.5 months before onset, with 70% to 71% sensitivity and 72.22% specificity.

This sequence originates from a woman aged 40 to 55 with Graves' ophthalmopathy. The material sequenced was blood. The chain links TRBV5-5 with TRBJ2-2, with TRBD1 perhaps the D gene, on 6 matching bases. Here the CDR3 is given as CASSLKVGTSNTGELFF. In nucleotides, the sequence is TGTGCCAGCAGCTTAAAGGTTGGGACATCGAACACCGGGGAGCTGTTTTTT. Here the CDR3 is joined to the reference TRBV5-5 and TRBJ2-2 genes, and the full variable domain is: DAGVTQSPTHLIKTRGQQVTLRCSPISGHKSVSWYQQVLGQGPQFIFQYYEKEERGRGNFPDRFSARQFPNYSSELNVNALLLGDSALYLCASSLKVGTSNTGELFFGEGSRLTVL.